This T cell receptor (beta chain) stems from a study of CD8 T cells in Susac syndrome. Trimming stripped 3 bases from V and 5 bases from J, with 13 bases between. The CDR3 runs to 14 residues. Germline V gene data show CDR1 as MNHNS and CDR2 as SASEGT. RNA in amounts of roughly 0.5 to 1 ug was reverse transcribed with random hexamers. Multiplex PCR with immunoSEQ amplified the TCR beta CDR3 across 54 Vbeta and 13 Jbeta. TCRdb reprocessed the immunoSEQ multiplex PCR reads with MiXCR, giving one entry per CDR3 protein. Among tens of thousands of distinct CDR3 sequences listed, over 90% were seen once. The sequenced material came from CD8+ T cells from PBMCs. The receptor's source is a human donor in good health. The V and J genes are TRBV6-1 and TRBJ2-5; TRBD1 might be the D (6 bases). As DNA, the CDR3 is TGTGCCAGCAGTGAGGGCAGGGGCTGGGAGACCCAGTACTTC. It codes for CASSEGRGWETQYF.